The present T cell receptor beta chain was sequenced within a study of blood T cells in healthy people across ages. Whole-study findings and limits: PBMCs were not sorted, which prevented a conclusive comparison of naive versus antigen-experienced cells.

For the second PCR, which ran for 7 to 11 cycles, a sample-barcoded 5' primer and a J-beta primer mix were used. TCRdb itself ran the 5' RACE reads through MiXCR, one entry per CDR3 protein. This sample has around 2 million distinct CDR3 sequences, with 39% found just once. This clonotype was detected only a few times. What it binds is not known. The sequenced material came from blood. The TCR sequence derives from a human donor in good health.

The CDR3 sequence is CASSPDSYYNEQFF. The DNA of the CDR3 is TGTGCCAGCAGCCCGGACAGTTACTACAATGAGCAGTTCTTC. V gene TRBV7-8 combines with J gene TRBJ2-1; D might be TRBD1 (6 bases). V lost 5 bases, J lost 3 bases, and 11 bases lay in between. The length of the CDR3 is 14 residues. CDR1 is SGHVS and CDR2 is FQNEAQ in the germline V gene.